This TCR beta chain came from a study of T cell responses to AZD1222 COVID-19 vaccine. Study-level results: White British donors predominated, females outnumbered males, and clonal diversity was possibly underestimated.

A word on this clone: The antigen is undetermined.

V lost 1 base and J lost 4, with 20 bases in between. Germline-derived CDR1 and CDR2 are SGHTA and FQGNSA. The CDR3 spans 17 residues. Profiled with immunoSEQ multiplex PCR; TCRdb holds only in-frame clones, not every one. Among under 150,000 clones listed, 85% to 95% were seen once. The chain has TRBV7-2 and TRBJ2-7; the D call may be TRBD1 or TRBD2 (5 bases each). Sample: peripheral blood, taken on day 0 of AZD1222 vaccination. The receptor was derived from an adult in good health. CDR3 bases: TGTGCCAGCAGCTTAGGGTCAGAGGGGTGGCGGGTTTACGAGCAGTACTTC. Translated: CASSLGSEGWRVYEQYF.